The rows below give T cell receptor beta chains drawn from one sample of a study of T cell repertoires in cytomegalovirus infection. The antigens these receptors bind are not known. TCRdb re-derived calls from the reads in MiXCR, one entry per CDR3 protein. The sample shows more than 85,000 distinct CDR3 sequences, 25% to 35% of them seen only once. The sample consisted of CD8+ T cells from cultured PBMCs, taken from culture after CMV antigen stimulation. The source of these receptors is a human donor in good health (CMV status not recorded). Some clones in this sample may be carry-over from other donors' samples. The CDR3 runs from the conserved cysteine through the conserved F or W. A D gene is named only where the DNA matches it firmly. A row's size may be missing; if present it is once, few, many or a size class.

cdr3_aa | cdr3_nt | j_call | d_call | clone_size | v_call
CASSIGWGSAGEQYF | TGTGCCAGCAGCATCGGGTGGGGCAGTGCGGGGGAGCAGTACTTC | TRBJ2-7 | - | - | TRBV27
CSAIGLAGGITKNIQYF | TGCAGTGCTATCGGACTAGCGGGGGGGATTACCAAAAACATTCAGTACTTC | TRBJ2-4 | TRBD2 | - | TRBV20-1
CASSYSQGEGTYEQYF | TGCGCCAGCAGCTATTCCCAGGGGGAAGGGACCTACGAGCAGTACTTC | TRBJ2-7 | TRBD1 | many | TRBV4-1
CASSSERKGNSPLHF | TGTGCCAGCAGCTCAGAGCGGAAAGGCAATTCACCCCTCCACTTT | TRBJ1-6 | - | - | TRBV3-1
CASSELGTVPGGHGYTF | TGTGCCAGCAGTGAACTCGGGACTGTCCCGGGAGGTCATGGCTACACCTTC | TRBJ1-2 | - | - | TRBV2
CASSPWTRTSGLTDTQYF | TGTGCCAGCAGTCCTTGGACTCGGACTAGCGGTCTCACAGATACGCAGTATTTT | TRBJ2-3 | TRBD2 | few | TRBV6-1
CASSSRGSGGITDTQYF | TGTGCCAGCAGTTCCCGGGGGAGCGGGGGGATCACAGATACGCAGTATTTT | TRBJ2-3 | TRBD2 | - | TRBV7-8
CASSYLRRGPKETQYF | TGTGCCAGCAGTTATCTCCGACGCGGCCCGAAAGAGACCCAGTACTTC | TRBJ2-5 | - | few | TRBV12-3/TRBV12-4
CASNPEDRSSYEQYF | TGTGCCAGCAACCCTGAGGACAGAAGTTCCTACGAGCAGTACTTC | TRBJ2-7 | - | many | TRBV7-8
CASSPTGGEAFF | TGTGCCAGCAGTCCAACAGGGGGTGAAGCTTTCTTT | TRBJ1-1 | TRBD1 | - | TRBV12-3/TRBV12-4
CASSLGGGVLEQYF | TGTGCCAGCAGCTTGGGCGGGGGAGTCCTGGAGCAGTACTTC | TRBJ2-7 | TRBD2 | many | TRBV5-6
CASSASSYNEQFF | TGTGCCAGCAGTGCTTCCAGCTACAATGAGCAGTTCTTC | TRBJ2-1 | - | - | TRBV2
CASRGAFVQETQYF | TGTGCTAGTAGGGGGGCCTTCGTCCAAGAGACCCAGTACTTC | TRBJ2-5 | - | - | TRBV12-5
CASSPGTSYGYTF | TGCGCCAGCAGCCCAGGGACGAGCTATGGCTACACCTTC | TRBJ1-2 | - | many | TRBV4-1
CASSPGQVWTYNEQFF | TGTGCCAGCAGTCCGGGACAGGTTTGGACCTACAATGAGCAGTTCTTC | TRBJ2-1 | TRBD1 | - | TRBV27
CASSERNTIYF | TGTGCCAGCAGCGAGAGAAACACCATATATTTT | TRBJ1-3 | - | - | TRBV7-6
CASTPASGGYNEQFF | TGTGCCAGCACCCCGGCAAGCGGGGGTTACAATGAGCAGTTCTTC | TRBJ2-1 | TRBD2 | few | TRBV12-3/TRBV12-4
CASSPSLVLAGAFDNEQFF | TGTGCCAGCAGCCCCTCGCTCGTCCTAGCGGGGGCCTTCGACAATGAGCAGTTCTTC | TRBJ2-1 | TRBD2 | - | TRBV9
CASSQASDRPSYEQYF | TGCGCCAGCAGCCAAGCTTCGGACAGACCTTCCTACGAGCAGTACTTC | TRBJ2-7 | - | few | TRBV4-1
CASLPGQIYGYTF | TGTGCCAGCCTCCCGGGACAGATATATGGCTACACCTTC | TRBJ1-2 | TRBD1 | - | TRBV27
CASSYSTTVIYEQYF | TGTGCCAGCAGTTACTCGACGACAGTCATCTACGAGCAGTACTTC | TRBJ2-7 | - | - | TRBV6-2/TRBV6-3
CASTLTDTEAFF | TGTGCCAGCACTCTCACAGACACTGAAGCTTTCTTT | TRBJ1-1 | - | - | TRBV5-5
CASSEAGLATYEQYF | TGTGCCAGCAGTGAAGCTGGGCTAGCAACCTACGAGCAGTACTTC | TRBJ2-7 | - | - | TRBV6-1
CASSSSGGSSYEQYF | TGTGCCAGCAGTTCTAGCGGGGGGAGCTCCTACGAGCAGTACTTC | TRBJ2-7 | TRBD2 | few | TRBV6-6
CASSLTPSRGETQYF | TGTGCCAGCAGTTTAACCCCCTCCAGGGGGGAGACCCAGTACTTC | TRBJ2-5 | TRBD1 | many | TRBV12-3/TRBV12-4
CASSFSPSRLNTEAFF | TGTGCCAGCAGCTTCAGCCCTTCACGTCTGAACACTGAAGCTTTCTTT | TRBJ1-1 | - | - | TRBV13
CASSIPGGATGAKNIQYF | TGTGCCAGCAGTATCCCGGGGGGCGCGACTGGGGCCAAAAACATTCAGTACTTC | TRBJ2-4 | - | - | TRBV11-1
CASSLATRIGPAQYF | TGTGCCAGCAGCTTAGCGACTAGAATTGGACCTGCGCAGTATTTT | TRBJ2-3 | - | many | TRBV7-2
CASRPSRNTGELFF | TGCGCCAGCAGGCCGAGCAGAAACACCGGGGAGCTGTTTTTT | TRBJ2-2 | - | many | TRBV4-1
CASSVAVDTQYF | TGTGCCAGCAGCGTAGCCGTAGATACGCAGTATTTT | TRBJ2-3 | - | - | TRBV9
CASSERQGRTGANVLTF | TGTGCCAGCAGTGAAAGGCAGGGCCGTACTGGGGCCAACGTCCTGACTTTC | TRBJ2-6 | - | - | TRBV2
CASSEGRGASYEQYF | TGTGCCAGCAGTGAGGGGCGGGGAGCCTCCTACGAGCAGTACTTC | TRBJ2-7 | - | few | TRBV2
CASSLQGSQETQYF | TGTGCCAGCAGCCTCCAGGGAAGCCAAGAGACCCAGTACTTC | TRBJ2-5 | - | - | TRBV27
CASSYRQGDPEAFF | TGTGCCAGTAGTTACCGACAGGGAGACCCTGAAGCTTTCTTT | TRBJ1-1 | TRBD1 | - | TRBV19
CASISTGAGDYGGYTF | TGTGCCAGCATCTCAACTGGGGCAGGGGACTATGGCGGCTACACCTTC | TRBJ1-2 | - | - | TRBV27
CASSVLVGLNSYEQYF | TGTGCCAGCAGCGTCCTCGTGGGTCTCAACTCCTACGAGCAGTACTTC | TRBJ2-7 | - | - | TRBV7-9
CASSQDNTEAFF | TGTGCCAGCAGCCAGGATAACACTGAAGCTTTCTTT | TRBJ1-1 | - | - | TRBV7-8
CASSFAFVSDEQFF | TGTGCCAGCAGCTTCGCGTTCGTGAGCGATGAGCAGTTCTTC | TRBJ2-1 | - | few | TRBV9
CAAGDGGNNEQFF | TGTGCCGCAGGTGACGGGGGGAACAATGAGCAGTTCTTC | TRBJ2-1 | TRBD2 | - | TRBV7-2
CATSDPGHTSTDTQYF | TGTGCCACCAGTGATCCCGGACATACTAGCACAGATACGCAGTATTTT | TRBJ2-3 | - | - | TRBV24-1
CASSLSGSAYEQYF | TGTGCCAGCAGCTTGTCTGGGTCCGCCTACGAGCAGTACTTC | TRBJ2-7 | - | - | TRBV5-4
CASNGLAFNEQFF | TGTGCCAGCAATGGACTAGCTTTCAATGAGCAGTTCTTC | TRBJ2-1 | TRBD2 | - | TRBV6-5
CASSLDWGPPSSYNEQFF | TGTGCCAGCAGCTTGGATTGGGGTCCCCCAAGCTCCTACAATGAGCAGTTCTTC | TRBJ2-1 | - | many | TRBV5-4
CSVREQSEVVEQFF | TGCAGCGTTCGGGAACAATCTGAGGTGGTGGAGCAGTTCTTC | TRBJ2-1 | - | many | TRBV29-1
CASSLSVSRGVVYGYTF | TGTGCCAGCAGTTTATCGGTGTCTCGAGGGGTCGTCTATGGCTACACCTTC | TRBJ1-2 | - | few | TRBV27
CATSSDSGGLRETQYF | TGTGCCACCAGCAGCGACTCGGGGGGTTTGAGGGAGACCCAGTACTTC | TRBJ2-5 | TRBD2 | - | TRBV15
CASSMSLWGSGANVLTF | TGTGCCAGTAGTATGTCTTTATGGGGCTCTGGGGCCAACGTCCTGACTTTC | TRBJ2-6 | - | few | TRBV19
CASSRRQGNNEQFF | TGTGCCAGCAGCCGCCGCCAGGGTAACAATGAGCAGTTCTTC | TRBJ2-1 | - | many | TRBV11-3
CASSLTPAGTYEQYF | TGTGCCAGCAGCTTGACCCCGGCGGGGACCTACGAGCAGTACTTC | TRBJ2-7 | - | many | TRBV7-2